These 11 T cell receptor beta chains were all obtained from the same sample, sequenced in a study of T cell repertoires in cytomegalovirus infection. What these receptors recognize is not known. TCRdb passed the reads through MiXCR, listing each CDR3 protein once. This repertoire shows 200,000 or so distinct CDR3 sequences, 30% to 45% found once; its top ten account for around 60%. The sample here was CD8+ T cells from cultured PBMCs, taken from culture after CMV antigen stimulation. The receptors derive from a human donor in good health (CMV status not recorded). Some clones in this sample may be carry-over from other donors' samples.

This clonotype was observed a few times. V and J are TRBV7-9 and TRBJ2-5; the D gene is possibly TRBD2 (6 bases). The CDR3 runs 15 residues. The V end was cut by 2 bases, the J end by 5 bases, with 15 bases between. The germline V gene has CDR1 SEHNR and CDR2 FQNEAQ (reference sequence). CDR3 nucleotides: TGTGCCAGCAGCTTAAGTGAGGGACTTAGGGAGACCCAGTACTTC. Translating gives CASSLSEGLRETQYF.

V is TRBV11-2 and J is TRBJ2-5; the match to TRBD2 covers 9 bases. The CDR3 is 15 residues long. Germline V gives CDR1 SGHAT, CDR2 FQNNGV. The junction had 5 bases not matched to a gene; V was cut back by 1 base and J by 5 bases. CDR3 residues: CASSLGGLAGETQYF. CDR3 DNA sequence: TGTGCCAGCAGCTTAGGGGGACTAGCTGGGGAGACCCAGTACTTC. Filled out from reference TRBV11-2 and TRBJ2-5, the complete variable domain reads EAGVAQSPRYKIIEKRQSVAFWCNPISGHATLYWYQQILGQGPKLLIQFQNNGVVDDSQLPKDRFSAERLKGVDSTLKIQPAKLEDSAVYLCASSLGGLAGETQYFGPGTRLLVL.

The V and J genes are TRBV7-8 and TRBJ2-1; 9 nucleotides agree with TRBD2. With 4 bases clipped from V and 1 base from J, the junction kept 23 bases outside the gene matches. The germline CDR1 and CDR2 sequences are SGHVS and FQNEAQ. The CDR3 is 22 amino acids. This CDR3 is CASSSTFKGREGRERSYNEQFF. The DNA for the CDR3 is TGTGCCAGCAGCTCCACGTTTAAGGGGCGGGAGGGAAGGGAGAGGTCCTACAATGAGCAGTTCTTC.

A note on this clonotype: The CDR3 does not close with the conserved phenylalanine or tryptophan, likely indicating a read error. The chain links TRBV19 to TRBJ1-2; D call uncertain. Per the germline V gene, CDR1 is LNHDA and CDR2 is SQIVND (reference sequence). The CDR3 is made up of 12 amino acids. V lost 5 bases, J lost 5 bases, and 9 bases lay in between. The CDR3 sequence: CASSPRNYGYTL. As DNA, the CDR3 is TGTGCCAGTAGTCCTCGGAATTATGGCTACACCTTA.

This clonotype turned up a few times. The chain is built from TRBV7-2 and TRBJ1-2; the D is unclear. The V and J ends lost 5 bases and 6 bases respectively, with 19 bases between them. CDR1 and CDR2 from the germline V gene are SGHTA and FQGNSA. The CDR3 runs 15 residues. The CDR3 nucleotides read TGTGCCAGCAGCGCTAGCGGCTTCAATCCCCATGGCTACACCTTC. Its protein is CASSASGFNPHGYTF.

This clonotype was recorded at least ten times. The chain couples TRBV7-8 to TRBJ2-3, with 14 bases that match TRBD2. V lost 5 bases to trimming and J lost 4 bases; unmatched junction nucleotides: 2. The CDR3 extends over 15 amino acids. Germline loops: CDR1 SGHVS, CDR2 FQNEAQ. CDR3 sequence (DNA): TGTGCCAGCAGCCCGGGACTAGCGGGAGCAGATACGCAGTATTTT. Translated: CASSPGLAGADTQYF.

This clonotype was detected a few times. The chain uses TRBV7-4 and TRBJ1-1, with 9 bases aligning to TRBD1. The CDR3 is 15 amino acids. Germline V gene lookup returns CDR1 SGHVT and CDR2 SQSDAQ. With 5 bases clipped from V and 1 base from J, the junction kept 5 bases outside the gene matches. The CDR3 nucleotides are TGTGCCAGCAGCCTCGGGACAGGGACGAACACTGAAGCTTTCTTT. Translation gives CASSLGTGTNTEAFF.

This chain links TRBV7-6 with TRBJ2-2; 11 bases fit TRBD1. The CDR3 consists of 15 residues. Germline CDR1 and CDR2: SGHVS and FNYEAQ. Trimming took 3 bases from V and 8 from J; bases not matched to a gene: 5. The CDR3 DNA follows: TGTGCCAGCAGCTTCTACGGACAGGGGGCTGGGGAGCTGTTTTTT. Its translation is CASSFYGQGAGELFF.

CDR3 DNA: TGTGCCAGCAGTCCAGGGGTATACGAGCAGTACTTC. Amino acid sequence: CASSPGVYEQYF. V gene TRBV12-3 or TRBV12-4 combines with J gene TRBJ2-7; D might be TRBD1 (6 bases). CDR3 size: 12 residues. The ends were cut back, 5 bases at V and 4 bases at J, with 9 bases in the middle.

This clonotype has only a few counts. The rearrangement joins TRBV7-9 to TRBJ2-1; D might be TRBD1 or TRBD2, each matching 5 bases. Germline V gene data show CDR1 as SEHNR and CDR2 as FQNEAQ (reference sequence). Trimming removed 2 bases from V and 1 base from J, with 18 bases in between. CDR3 length: 18 amino acids. Written as DNA, the CDR3 is TGTGCCAGCAGCTTAATCGGGGCTGCCAGCGGATCCTACAATGAGCAGTTCTTC. Its translation is CASSLIGAASGSYNEQFF.

This clonotype was detected only a few times. The genes are TRBV12-3 or TRBV12-4 and TRBJ2-7; TRBD1 matches at 7 bases. There are 13 residues in the CDR3. V shed 7 bases and J 2 bases; nucleotides not matched to a gene: 5. CDR3 loop: CASTTGFAYEQYF. In DNA form, the CDR3 reads TGTGCCAGCACGACAGGGTTTGCCTACGAGCAGTACTTC.